This T cell receptor beta chain was captured by sequencing in a study of OX40 agonist ivuxolimab in advanced cancers. Assay: immunoSEQ multiplex PCR; the TCRdb copy retains only in-frame clones and omits some. The sample has fewer than 6,000 clones, 65% to 70% seen once. Blood draws occurred at baseline, cycle 4 day 1, and cycle 7 day 1. With 10 bases removed from V and 4 bases from J, the gap between germline ends came to 17 bases. From germline, CDR1 is WNHNN and CDR2 SYGVQD (reference sequence). This CDR3 contains 14 residues. The V call is TRBV10-1, the J call TRBJ1-3; perhaps TRBD1 as D (5 bases). The receptor's source is an adult with an advanced solid tumor such as melanoma, head and neck, liver or kidney cancer. The input for sequencing was CD4+ or CD8+ T cells sorted from blood, taken in a trial of the OX40 agonist ivuxolimab. CDR3: CATLGWGYGNTIYF. In nucleotides, the CDR3 is TGCGCCACACTAGGATGGGGGTACGGAAACACCATATATTTT.